The source of this T cell receptor beta chain is a study of a mutant IDH1 vaccine in newly diagnosed glioma (dated by TCRdb to about 2021). Background for the entire study: Patients received eight vaccinations in weeks 1, 3, 5, 7, 11, 15, 19 and 23, corresponding to visits V03 through V10. Of the approximately 35 treated patients, roughly 60% were male and approximately 40% were female, and the mean age was roughly 40 years. Vaccination was initiated 4-6 weeks after radiotherapy alone, or concurrently with temozolomide cycles in the chemotherapy-containing groups. Prior to enrollment, standard therapy consisting of radiotherapy alone, temozolomide alone, or radiochemotherapy with temozolomide had been administered to patients, with the combination being received by most patients. Peripheral blood was drawn at six visits: V03 (baseline), V05, V07, V10, V12 and V13. Longitudinal TCRB deep sequencing was performed for roughly 27 treated patients wherever samples were available for exploratory analyses. The investigation overall reported the following: Immune responses induced by the vaccine were seen in approximately 92% of patients across multiple MHC alleles. PBMC samples for TCRB deep sequencing were selected based on availability. According to the authors, sample limitations meant that analyses of patient blood samples could not be reproduced. Changes in the top peripheral T cell clonotypes picked up by TCRB sequencing did not appear to be linked to pseudoprogression.

The library was built by means of the immunoSEQ multiplex PCR assay. Rearranged TCR beta chain sequences were amplified using the hsTCRB Kit according to the manufacturer's protocol. Sequencing of TCRB libraries was carried out on an Illumina MiSeq. The paper's data handling went like this. The proprietary platform of the kit vendor was used for demultiplexing, trimming and gene mapping. TCRdb re-hosts the immuneACCESS table, in-frame sequences only. Its copies lack some clones; in the studies checked, an unresolved V gene accounts for under half of them, and the cause for the rest is not known. The V and J calls and clone size are taken from that table; D and trimming were inferred from the DNA. The sample table records approximately 81,000 clones; roughly 85% of these occur just once. Together, the top ten hold approximately 2.1% of the sample. Points on this clone: It lacks a known antigen. No base quality values were provided; no much bigger clone lies one nucleotide off.

Sample time point, as interpreted from the label and publication: week 23, last vaccination. Every vaccine dose consisted of 300 ug of a 20-mer mutant IDH1 peptide in Montanide, administered subcutaneously together with topical imiquimod. The donors had newly diagnosed IDH1-mutant astrocytomas of WHO grade 3 or 4 that showed loss of nuclear ATRX. The samples were drawn from NOA16, a multicentre, single-arm, open-label phase I trial in Germany that tested a mutant IDH1 peptide vaccine in humans for the first time. Genomic DNA for TCRB sequencing was isolated from EDTA blood with the DNeasy Blood and Tissue Kit. The cysteine opens and the phenylalanine closes a CDR3 of 16 amino acids. Here the CDR3 DNA is all that survives: 48 bases in frame from base 1. The germline V and J ends show losses of 5 bases and 0 bases respectively, and no gene match explains 7 bases of the junction. CDR1 and CDR2 are drawn from the germline V gene: SGHAT, FQNNGV.

Sequencing used PBMCs, obtained from a glioma patient whose treatment included an IDH1 peptide vaccine. Rearrangement joined TRBV11-2 to TRBJ2-1; 7 central bases correspond to TRBD2. The TCR sequence derives from a man aged 30-40 years with glioma. Some clones in this sample may be carry-over from other donors' samples. The bases read TGTGCCAGCAGCCCGCTCAGGACTAGCTCCTACAATGAGCAGTTCTTC. It specifies CASSPLRTSSYNEQFF.